This T cell receptor (beta chain) was recovered during a study of blood T cell repertoires in COVID-19. Overall study: Samples representing acute and convalescent COVID-19 were sourced from the United States, Italy and Spain. Sources were T cells, B-cell-depleted T cells, or PBMCs; the material itself was cDNA or gDNA.

The CDR3 covers 16 residues. Trimming shortened V by 1 base and J by 3 bases, and 13 bases separated the two germline ends. CDR1 is LGHNA, CDR2 YNFKEQ, per germline. Per the authors' pipeline: Nucleated cell number was recorded as an estimate derived from reference gene primer amplification. Method: immunoSEQ multiplex PCR; TCRdb's copy keeps in-frame clones and lacks some. V and J calls and clone size are copied from that table; D and trimming were computed from the DNA. The sample records 25,000 to 35,000 clones, 65% to 85% being singletons. The specimen sequenced was peripheral blood. The TCR originated in a woman aged 60-75 years with acute or convalescent COVID-19. V gene TRBV4-2 combines with J gene TRBJ2-4; D possibly corresponds to TRBD2 (5 bases). The CDR3 loop is CASSQGGSRGKNIQYF. Written as DNA, the CDR3 is TGTGCCAGCAGCCAAGGCGGATCTCGGGGCAAAAACATTCAGTACTTC.